This T cell receptor (beta chain) was sequenced in a study of OX40 agonist ivuxolimab in advanced cancers. The study's findings and limits: More expanded clones were found, on average, in CD8+ than in CD4+ T cells. Low clonal expansion, among the lowest seen, marked partial responders at 0.1-3.0 mg/kg.

After removal of 5 bases from V and 4 bases from J, the junction contained 5 bases not matched to a gene. The germline CDR1 and CDR2 sequences are SGDLS and YYNGEE. The CDR3 spans 14 residues. Concerning this clone itself: Antigen specificity is unknown.

Profiled with immunoSEQ multiplex PCR; TCRdb holds only in-frame clones, not every one. The sample includes more than 55,000 clones, approximately 92% of them seen just once. This receptor was identified in an adult with an advanced solid tumor such as melanoma, head and neck, liver or kidney cancer. The chain carries TRBV9 and TRBJ1-4; 7 bases line up with TRBD1. The sample here was CD4+ or CD8+ T cells sorted from blood, taken in a trial of the OX40 agonist ivuxolimab. The CDR3 nucleotides are TGTGCCAGCAGTCGGGACAGCTTTAATGAAAAACTGTTTTTT. This encodes CASSRDSFNEKLFF.